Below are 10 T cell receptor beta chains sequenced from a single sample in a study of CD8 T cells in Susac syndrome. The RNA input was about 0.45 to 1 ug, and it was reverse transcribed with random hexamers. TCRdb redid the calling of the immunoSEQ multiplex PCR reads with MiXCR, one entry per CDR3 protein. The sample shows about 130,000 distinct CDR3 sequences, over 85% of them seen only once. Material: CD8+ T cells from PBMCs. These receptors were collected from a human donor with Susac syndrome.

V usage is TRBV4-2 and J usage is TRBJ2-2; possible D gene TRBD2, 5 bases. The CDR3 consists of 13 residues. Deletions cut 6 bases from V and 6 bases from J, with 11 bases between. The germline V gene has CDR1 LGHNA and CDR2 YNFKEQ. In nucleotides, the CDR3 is TGTGCCAGCAGTCGGGAACTTCCCGGGGAGCTGTTTTTT. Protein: CASSRELPGELFF.

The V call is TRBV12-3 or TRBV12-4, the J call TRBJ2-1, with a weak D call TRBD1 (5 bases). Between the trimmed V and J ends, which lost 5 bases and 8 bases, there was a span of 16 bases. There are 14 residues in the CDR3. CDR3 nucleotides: TGTGCCAGCAGTGGCACAGGCCATCTCGATGAGCAGTTCTTC. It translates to CASSGTGHLDEQFF.

The DNA of the CDR3 is TGTGCCACCAGCAGAGACCTGGGACAGGGATACAATCAGCCCCAGCATTTT. Translating it yields CATSRDLGQGYNQPQHF. V is TRBV15 and J is TRBJ1-5, with 9 bases identical to TRBD1. J lost 3 bases, V lost 0 bases, and 6 bases had no gene match. Germline values: CDR1 LNHNV, CDR2 YYDKDF (reference sequence). The CDR3 spans 17 residues.

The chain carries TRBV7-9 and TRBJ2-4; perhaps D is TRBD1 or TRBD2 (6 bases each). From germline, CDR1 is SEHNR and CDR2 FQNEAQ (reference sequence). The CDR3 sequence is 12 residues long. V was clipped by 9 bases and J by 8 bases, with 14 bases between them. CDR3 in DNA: TGTGCCAGTCAGGGGAGGATCGACATTCAGTACTTC. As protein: CASQGRIDIQYF.

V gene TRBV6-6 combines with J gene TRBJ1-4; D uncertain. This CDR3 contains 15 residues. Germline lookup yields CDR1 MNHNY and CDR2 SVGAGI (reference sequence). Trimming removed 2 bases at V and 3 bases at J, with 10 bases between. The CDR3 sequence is CASSYPDGPNEKLFF. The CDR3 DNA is TGTGCCAGCAGTTACCCAGACGGGCCTAATGAAAAACTGTTTTTT.

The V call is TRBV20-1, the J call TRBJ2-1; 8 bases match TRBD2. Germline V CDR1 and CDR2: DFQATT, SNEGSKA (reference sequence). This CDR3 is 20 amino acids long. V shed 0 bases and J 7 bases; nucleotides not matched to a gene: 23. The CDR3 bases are TGCAGTGCTAGAGATCCCAGCGGGAGTGGTGGGAGTATGTTCCCGAATGAGCAGTTCTTC. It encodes CSARDPSGSGGSMFPNEQFF.

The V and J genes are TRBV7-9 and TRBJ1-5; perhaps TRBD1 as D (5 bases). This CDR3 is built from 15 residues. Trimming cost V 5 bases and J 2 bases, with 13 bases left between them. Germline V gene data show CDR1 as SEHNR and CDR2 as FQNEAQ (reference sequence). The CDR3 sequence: CASSHSGLGNQPQHF. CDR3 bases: TGTGCCAGCAGCCATTCAGGGTTGGGCAATCAGCCCCAGCATTTT.

The CDR3 protein is CSASTDSGISPDTQYF. The CDR3 coding sequence is TGCAGTGCTAGTACCGATAGCGGGATCTCCCCAGATACGCAGTATTTT. The V and J genes are TRBV20-1 and TRBJ2-3; 8 bases agree with TRBD2. The V gene's germline CDR1 is DFQATT and CDR2 SNEGSKA (reference sequence). J gave up 4 bases and V 3 bases, and 12 bases lay outside the gene matches. This CDR3 comprises 16 residues.

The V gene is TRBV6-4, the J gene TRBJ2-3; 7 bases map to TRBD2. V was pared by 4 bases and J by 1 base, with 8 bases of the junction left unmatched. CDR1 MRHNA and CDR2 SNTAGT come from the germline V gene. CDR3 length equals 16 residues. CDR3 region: CASSGGGGAGTDTQYF. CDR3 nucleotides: TGTGCCAGCAGTGGAGGCGGGGGAGCAGGCACAGATACGCAGTATTTT.

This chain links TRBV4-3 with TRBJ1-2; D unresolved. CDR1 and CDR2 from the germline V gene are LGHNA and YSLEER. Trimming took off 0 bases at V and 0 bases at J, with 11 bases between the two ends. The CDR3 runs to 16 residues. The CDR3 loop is CASSQDNSVTNYGYTF. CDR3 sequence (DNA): TGCGCCAGCAGCCAAGATAATTCGGTGACTAACTATGGCTACACCTTC.